The subject of this entry is one T cell receptor (beta chain). The antigen is unknown. Sampled while nominally healthy, donors likely had unrecorded immune exposures. These data are taken from a study of cytomegalovirus exposure and HLA in healthy donors. 13 Jbeta primers and 60 Vbeta primers were used for the PCR. Libraries were prepared by immunoSEQ multiplex PCR; TCRdb keeps only in-frame clonotypes and omits some of them. The table records about 190,000 clones, around 80% of them present only once. V dropped 6 bases and J dropped 6 bases, with 18 bases sitting between them. Germline assignment: CDR1 MDHEN and CDR2 SYDVKM. The CDR3 spans 16 residues. Study observations and caveats: A list of 164 TCR beta chains associated with cytomegalovirus was given. High specificity and sensitivity for cytomegalovirus status were reported for the classifier.

Sequences were obtained from PBMCs. This sequence originates from a young woman in good health and CMV-seronegative. This chain joins TRBV28 and TRBJ1-6; D remains ambiguous. The CDR3 sequence is CASSRLSLGGNSPLHF. CDR3 DNA: TGTGCCAGCAGCCGACTATCGTTGGGAGGTAATTCACCCCTCCACTTT. The variable domain in full, with the rest retrieved from reference TRBV28 and TRBJ1-6, is DVKVTQSSRYLVKRTGEKVFLECVQDMDHENMFWYRQDPGLGLRLIYFSYDVKMKEKGDIPEGYSVSREKKERFSLILESASTNQTSMYLCASSRLSLGGNSPLHFGNGTRLTVT.